Described below is a single T cell receptor (beta chain) sequence and its context. What it recognizes is unknown. Method: immunoSEQ multiplex PCR; TCRdb's copy keeps in-frame clones and lacks some. The sample includes around 160,000 clones, approximately 90% of them seen just once. The record originates from a study of lymphopenia after photon versus proton radiotherapy. Germline V gene sequence: CDR1 SGHNT, CDR2 YYREEE (reference sequence). This CDR3 contains 16 residues. The V end was cut by 0 bases, the J end by 1 base, with 12 bases between. Study findings and constraints: Post-nadir TCR diversity decline inversely tracked overall survival among those who died. Better survival with proton therapy was suggested as possible, not demonstrated. After the lymphocyte nadir, photon-treated repertoires showed oligoclonal expansion, especially of CD8+ Temra cells.

The V and J genes are TRBV5-4 and TRBJ2-3, with D hard to call. The specimen was peripheral blood, collected from a patient treated with photon-based radiotherapy. This TCR derives from a man aged 50 to 59 with gastric cancer. The CDR3 DNA is TGTGCCAGCAGCTTGGGACAAGAGACCCGCACAGATACGCAGTATTTT. Its protein is CASSLGQETRTDTQYF.